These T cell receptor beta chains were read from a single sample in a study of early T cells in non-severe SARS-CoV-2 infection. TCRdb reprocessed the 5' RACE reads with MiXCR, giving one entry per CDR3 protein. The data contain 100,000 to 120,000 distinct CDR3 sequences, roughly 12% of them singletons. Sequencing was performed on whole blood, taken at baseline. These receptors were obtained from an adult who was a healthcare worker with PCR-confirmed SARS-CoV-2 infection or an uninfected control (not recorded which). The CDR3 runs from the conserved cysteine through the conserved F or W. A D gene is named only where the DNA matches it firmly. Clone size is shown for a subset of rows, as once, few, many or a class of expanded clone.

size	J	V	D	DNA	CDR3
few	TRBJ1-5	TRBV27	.	TGTGCCAGCAGCCTCTTCGGGAATCAGCCCCAGCATTTT	CASSLFGNQPQHF
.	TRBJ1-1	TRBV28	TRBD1	TGTGCCAGCGAATTACAGGGGGCCTCGAACACTGAAGCTTTCTTT	CASELQGASNTEAFF
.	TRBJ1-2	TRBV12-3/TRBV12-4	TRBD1	TGTGCCAGCAGCCTCGGACAGGGGGCGGACTATGGCTACACCTTC	CASSLGQGADYGYTF
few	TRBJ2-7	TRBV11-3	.	TGTGCCAGCAGCTCGTCGGGCACGGAACGACCATACGAGCAGTACTTC	CASSSSGTERPYEQYF
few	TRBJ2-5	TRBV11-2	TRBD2	TGTGCCAGCAGCTTACAATTTAGCGGGAGCATGGAGACCCAGTACTTC	CASSLQFSGSMETQYF
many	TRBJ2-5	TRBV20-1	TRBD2	TGCAGTGCTCCAGCGGGGGCACAAGAGACCCAGTACTTC	CSAPAGAQETQYF
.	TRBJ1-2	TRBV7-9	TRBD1	TGTGCCAGCAGCCCACTCGACAGGGATAACTATGGCTACACCTTC	CASSPLDRDNYGYTF
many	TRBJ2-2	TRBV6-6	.	TGTGCCAGCAGGGGATCAAACACCGGGGAGCTGTTTTTT	CASRGSNTGELFF
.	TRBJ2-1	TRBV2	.	TGTGCCAGCAACTGGCAGAATTACAATGAGCAGTTCTTC	CASNWQNYNEQFF
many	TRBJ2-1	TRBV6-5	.	TGTGCCAGCAGCACTAGACCACAGGTGTACCGGCTGGACAATGAGCAGTTCTTC	CASSTRPQVYRLDNEQFF
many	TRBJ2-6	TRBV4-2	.	TGTGCCAGCAGCCAAGGGGGCTCTGGGGCCAACGTCCTGACTTTC	CASSQGGSGANVLTF
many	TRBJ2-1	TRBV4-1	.	TGCGCCAGCAGCCCAAACGCAGGGGCCGGCTACAATGAGCAGTTCTTC	CASSPNAGAGYNEQFF